This is a list of T cell receptor beta chains from one sample in a study of blood T cells in healthy people across ages. TCRdb re-derived calls from the 5' RACE reads in MiXCR, one entry per CDR3 protein. The table has about 1.1 million distinct CDR3 sequences, less than 45% seen once. The material sequenced was blood. The receptors stem from a man aged 18 to 29 in good health. The CDR3 runs from the conserved cysteine through the conserved F or W. A D gene is named only where the DNA matches it firmly. The size entry is marked missing in some rows and otherwise reads once, few, many or a size class.

v_call	clone_size	d_call	j_call	cdr3_length	cdr3_aa	cdr3_nt
TRBV7-9	-	-	TRBJ2-3	14	CASSWNRVTDTQYF	TGTGCCAGCAGCTGGAACAGGGTCACAGATACGCAGTATTTT
TRBV4-1	-	-	TRBJ2-3	17	CASSQGPAGYGTDTQYF	TGCGCCAGCAGCCAGGGCCCTGCAGGGTATGGCACAGATACGCAGTATTTT
TRBV4-1	-	TRBD2	TRBJ2-1	17	CASSQDYGWRGVNEQFF	TGCGCCAGCAGCCAAGATTACGGCTGGCGGGGGGTGAATGAGCAGTTCTTC
TRBV4-3	-	TRBD1	TRBJ2-7	15	CASSQERGHPYEQYF	TGCGCCAGCAGCCAAGAGAGGGGGCATCCCTACGAGCAGTACTTC
TRBV4-2	few	TRBD2	TRBJ2-3	16	CASSRSTSGGTDTQYF	TGTGCCAGCAGCCGTAGTACTAGCGGGGGCACAGATACGCAGTATTTT
TRBV28	-	-	TRBJ2-3	14	CASSLDINTDTQYF	TGTGCCAGCAGTTTGGACATAAACACAGATACGCAGTATTTT
TRBV4-2	-	-	TRBJ2-2	10	CASKPGELFF	TGTGCCAGCAAACCCGGGGAGCTGTTTTTT
TRBV3-1	-	-	TRBJ1-2	13	CASSQDGFNGYTF	TGTGCCAGCAGCCAAGATGGGTTTAATGGCTACACCTTC
TRBV7-2	few	-	TRBJ2-1	16	CASSPRHLQGRGEQFF	TGTGCCAGCAGCCCCCGTCATTTACAGGGACGGGGTGAGCAGTTCTTC
TRBV7-2	-	-	TRBJ2-3	14	CASSLGSTTDTQYF	TGTGCCAGCAGCTTAGGGAGTACCACAGATACGCAGTATTTT
TRBV25-1	few	TRBD1	TRBJ1-4	16	CASTEMQTGGDEKLFF	TGTGCCAGCACCGAGATGCAGACAGGGGGTGACGAAAAACTGTTTTTT
TRBV6-5	-	-	TRBJ2-1	11	CATTRTNEQFF	TGTGCCACCACCCGGACCAATGAGCAGTTCTTC
TRBV13	few	-	TRBJ2-1	12	CASSEGAIEQFF	TGTGCCAGCAGCGAAGGTGCCATTGAGCAGTTCTTC
TRBV9	-	TRBD1	TRBJ2-2	17	CASSVGWDRNRLEELFF	TGTGCCAGCAGCGTAGGGTGGGACAGGAATCGTCTTGAGGAGCTGTTTTTT
TRBV5-1	-	-	TRBJ2-7	13	CASSRTPNYEQYF	TGCGCCAGCAGTCGCACGCCGAACTACGAGCAGTACTTC
TRBV6-5	-	-	TRBJ1-2	16	CASTTRMGRLVYGYTF	TGTGCCAGCACCACCCGAATGGGGCGACTGGTCTATGGCTACACCTTC
TRBV7-9	-	-	TRBJ1-1	14	CASSFADRDTEAFF	TGTGCCAGCAGCTTCGCCGACAGAGACACTGAAGCTTTCTTT
TRBV5-1	-	-	TRBJ2-6	16	CASSSRQVSGANVLTF	TGCGCCAGCAGCTCCCGACAAGTCTCTGGGGCCAACGTCCTGACTTTC
TRBV7-8	-	-	TRBJ1-5	15	CASALRGRGNQPQHF	TGTGCCTCCGCTTTGAGGGGAAGGGGCAATCAGCCCCAGCATTTT
TRBV4-1	-	-	TRBJ2-7	15	CASSQGTRGTYEQYF	TGCGCCAGCAGCCAGGGAACCAGGGGTACCTACGAGCAGTACTTC
TRBV10-3	many	-	TRBJ2-7	15	CAISELGGSSYEQYF	TGTGCCATCAGTGAGTTGGGGGGAAGCTCCTACGAGCAGTACTTC
TRBV6-6	few	-	TRBJ2-3	14	CASSYRASTDTQYF	TGTGCCAGCAGTTACAGGGCTAGCACAGATACGCAGTATTTT
TRBV6-1	-	-	TRBJ1-2	12	CASSAEDYGYTF	TGTGCCAGCAGCGCCGAGGACTATGGCTACACCTTC
TRBV7-9	-	-	TRBJ1-2	15	CASSPRTRTAYGYTF	TGTGCCAGCAGCCCGAGAACGAGGACAGCCTATGGCTACACCTTC
TRBV29-1	-	TRBD2	TRBJ2-3	15	CSVEHSGGVTDTQYF	TGCAGCGTGGAGCATAGCGGGGGTGTCACAGATACGCAGTATTTT
TRBV20-1	-	TRBD1	TRBJ1-1	12	CSASDRDGEAFF	TGCAGTGCTTCGGACAGGGATGGGGAAGCTTTCTTT
TRBV29-1	many	TRBD1	TRBJ1-2	17	CSAPIGAGGSSNYGYTF	TGCAGCGCCCCAATAGGGGCAGGGGGTTCTTCTAACTATGGCTACACCTTC
TRBV10-3	many	TRBD2	TRBJ2-3	15	CAISESVAGTDTQYF	TGTGCCATCAGTGAGTCGGTAGCGGGGACAGATACGCAGTATTTT
TRBV9	few	-	TRBJ1-2	14	CACSVGTANYGYTF	TGTGCCTGCAGCGTAGGGACGGCTAACTATGGCTACACCTTC
TRBV7-2	few	-	TRBJ1-2	14	CASSFGSPNYGYTF	TGTGCCAGCAGCTTCGGGAGCCCTAACTATGGCTACACCTTC
TRBV12-3/TRBV12-4	-	TRBD2	TRBJ2-5	17	CASSSPWRGGLRNEQYF	TGTGCCAGCAGTTCGCCTTGGCGGGGGGGCCTGAGGAATGAGCAGTACTTC
TRBV12-3/TRBV12-4	-	TRBD2	TRBJ2-3	16	CASSLASGGASDTQYF	TGTGCCAGCAGTTTAGCTAGCGGGGGGGCGTCAGATACGCAGTATTTT